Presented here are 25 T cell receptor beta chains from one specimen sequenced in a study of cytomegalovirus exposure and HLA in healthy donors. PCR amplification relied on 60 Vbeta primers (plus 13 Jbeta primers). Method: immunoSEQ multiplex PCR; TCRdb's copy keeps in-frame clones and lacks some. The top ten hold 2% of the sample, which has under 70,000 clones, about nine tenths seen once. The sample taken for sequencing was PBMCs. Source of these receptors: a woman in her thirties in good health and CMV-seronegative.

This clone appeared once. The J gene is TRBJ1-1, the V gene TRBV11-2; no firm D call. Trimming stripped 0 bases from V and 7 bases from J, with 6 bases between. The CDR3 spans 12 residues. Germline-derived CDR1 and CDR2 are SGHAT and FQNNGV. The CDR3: CASSLERVEAFF. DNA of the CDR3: TGTGCCAGCAGCTTAGAAAGAGTTGAAGCTTTCTTT. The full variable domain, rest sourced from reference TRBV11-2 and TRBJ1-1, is EAGVAQSPRYKIIEKRQSVAFWCNPISGHATLYWYQQILGQGPKLLIQFQNNGVVDDSQLPKDRFSAERLKGVDSTLKIQPAKLEDSAVYLCASSLERVEAFFGQGTRLTVV.

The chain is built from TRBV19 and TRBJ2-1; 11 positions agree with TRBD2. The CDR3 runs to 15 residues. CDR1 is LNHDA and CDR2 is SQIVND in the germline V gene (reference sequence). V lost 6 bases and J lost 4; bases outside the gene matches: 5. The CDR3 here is CASSKGTSGYNEQFF. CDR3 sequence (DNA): TGTGCCAGTAGCAAGGGGACTAGCGGTTACAATGAGCAGTTCTTC.

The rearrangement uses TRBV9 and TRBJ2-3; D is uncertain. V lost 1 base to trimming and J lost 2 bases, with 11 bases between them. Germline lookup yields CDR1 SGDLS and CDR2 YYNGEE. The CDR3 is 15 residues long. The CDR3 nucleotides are TGTGCCAGCAGCGTATTGAGCGTCCCCACAGATACGCAGTATTTT. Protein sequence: CASSVLSVPTDTQYF.

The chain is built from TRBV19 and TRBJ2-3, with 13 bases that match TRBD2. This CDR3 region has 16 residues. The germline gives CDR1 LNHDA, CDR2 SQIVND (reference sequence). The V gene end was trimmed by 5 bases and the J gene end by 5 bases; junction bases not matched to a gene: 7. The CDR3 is CASSPGLAGTGDTQYF. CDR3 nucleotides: TGTGCCAGTAGTCCGGGACTAGCGGGAACGGGAGATACGCAGTATTTT.

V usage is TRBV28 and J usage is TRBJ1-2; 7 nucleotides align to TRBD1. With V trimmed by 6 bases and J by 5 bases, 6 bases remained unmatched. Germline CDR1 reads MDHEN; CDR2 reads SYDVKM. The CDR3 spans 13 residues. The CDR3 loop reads CASRTGARYGYTF. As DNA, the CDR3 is TGTGCCAGCAGAACAGGGGCTCGGTATGGCTACACCTTC.

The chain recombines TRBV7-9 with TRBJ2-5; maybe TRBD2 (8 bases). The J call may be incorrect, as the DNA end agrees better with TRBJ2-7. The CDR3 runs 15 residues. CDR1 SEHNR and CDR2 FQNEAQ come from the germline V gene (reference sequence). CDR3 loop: CASIKGAGGAYEQYF. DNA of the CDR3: TGTGCCAGTATAAAGGGGGCGGGAGGTGCCTACGAGCAGTACTTC.

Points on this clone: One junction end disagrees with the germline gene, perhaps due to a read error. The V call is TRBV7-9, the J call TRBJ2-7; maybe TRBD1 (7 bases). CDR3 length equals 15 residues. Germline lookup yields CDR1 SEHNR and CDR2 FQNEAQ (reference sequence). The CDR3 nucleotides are TGTTCCAGCAGCCGGAGGGACAGCGGGTCTTACGAGCAGTACTTC. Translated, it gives CSSSRRDSGSYEQYF.

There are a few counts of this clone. The DNA for the CDR3 is TGTGCCAGCAACGCCCTAGCGGGGTCCTACAATGAGCAGTTCTTC. Residues: CASNALAGSYNEQFF. The genes are TRBV11-2 and TRBJ2-1, with 9 bases fitting TRBD2. The V segment lost 7 bases and the J segment 1 base; nucleotides outside the gene matches: 5. The CDR3 extends over 15 amino acids. Germline loops: CDR1 SGHAT, CDR2 FQNNGV.

The CDR3 region has the DNA TGTGCCAGCAGCTTGGGGGCATCCTACAATCAGCCCCAGCATTTT. As protein: CASSLGASYNQPQHF. V is TRBV5-6 and J is TRBJ1-5; D call uncertain. The ends were cut back, 0 bases at V and 3 bases at J, with 10 bases in the middle. The CDR3 length is 15 residues. The germline gives CDR1 SGHDT, CDR2 YYEEEE.

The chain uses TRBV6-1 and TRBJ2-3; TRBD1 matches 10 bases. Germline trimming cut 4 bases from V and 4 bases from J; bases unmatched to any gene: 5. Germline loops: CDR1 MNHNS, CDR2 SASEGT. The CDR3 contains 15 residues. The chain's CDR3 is CASSAGQGRADTQYF. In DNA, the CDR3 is TGTGCCAGCAGTGCGGGACAGGGGAGGGCAGATACGCAGTATTTT.

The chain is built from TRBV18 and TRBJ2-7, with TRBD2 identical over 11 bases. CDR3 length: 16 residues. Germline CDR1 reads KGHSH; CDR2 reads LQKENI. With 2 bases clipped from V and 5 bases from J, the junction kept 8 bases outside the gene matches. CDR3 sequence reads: CASSPTLLAGEHEQYF. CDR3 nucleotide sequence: TGTGCCAGCTCACCAACCTTACTAGCGGGAGAGCACGAGCAGTACTTC.

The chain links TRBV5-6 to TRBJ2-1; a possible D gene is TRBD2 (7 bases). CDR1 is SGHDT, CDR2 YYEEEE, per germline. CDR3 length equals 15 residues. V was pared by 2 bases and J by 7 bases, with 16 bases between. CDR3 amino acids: CASSFPGEGDNEQFF. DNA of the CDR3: TGTGCCAGCAGCTTCCCAGGGGAGGGGGATAATGAGCAGTTCTTC.

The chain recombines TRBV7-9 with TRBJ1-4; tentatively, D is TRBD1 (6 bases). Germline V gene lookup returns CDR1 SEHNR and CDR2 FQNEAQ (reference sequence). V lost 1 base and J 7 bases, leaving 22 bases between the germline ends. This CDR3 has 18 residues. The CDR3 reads CASSLVVWGRRSREKLFF. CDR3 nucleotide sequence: TGTGCCAGCAGCTTAGTGGTTTGGGGGCGTCGGTCGCGTGAAAAACTGTTTTTT.

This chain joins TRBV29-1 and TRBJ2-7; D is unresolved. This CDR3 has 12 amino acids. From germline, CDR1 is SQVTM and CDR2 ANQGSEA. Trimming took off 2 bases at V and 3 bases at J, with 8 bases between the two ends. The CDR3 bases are TGCAGCGTTGAATTGGCAGACTACGAGCAGTACTTC. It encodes CSVELADYEQYF.

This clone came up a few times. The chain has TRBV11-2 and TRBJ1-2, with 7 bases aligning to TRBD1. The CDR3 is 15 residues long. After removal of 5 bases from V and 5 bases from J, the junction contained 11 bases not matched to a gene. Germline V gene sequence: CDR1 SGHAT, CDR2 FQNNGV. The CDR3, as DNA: TGTGCCAGCAGCCACCTTAGGGGGCGGGATTATGGCTACACCTTC. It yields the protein CASSHLRGRDYGYTF.

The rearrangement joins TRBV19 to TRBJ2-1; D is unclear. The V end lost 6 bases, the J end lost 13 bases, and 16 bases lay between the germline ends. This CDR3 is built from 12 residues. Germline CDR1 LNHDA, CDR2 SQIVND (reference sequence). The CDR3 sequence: CASSNYDLVQFF. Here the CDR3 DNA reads TGTGCCAGTAGCAACTACGATCTGGTACAGTTCTTC.

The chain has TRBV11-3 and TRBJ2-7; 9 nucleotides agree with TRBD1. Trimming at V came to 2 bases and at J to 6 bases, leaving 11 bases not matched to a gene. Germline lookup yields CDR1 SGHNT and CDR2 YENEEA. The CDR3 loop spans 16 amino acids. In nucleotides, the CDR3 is TGTGCCAGCAGCTTATCGAGGACAGGGGAAGTGAGCGAGCAGTACTTC. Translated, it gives CASSLSRTGEVSEQYF. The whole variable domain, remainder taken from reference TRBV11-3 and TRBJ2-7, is EAGVVQSPRYKIIEKKQPVAFWCNPISGHNTLYWYLQNLGQGPELLIRYENEEAVDDSQLPKDRFSAERLKGVDSTLKIQPAELGDSAVYLCASSLSRTGEVSEQYFGPGTRLTVT.

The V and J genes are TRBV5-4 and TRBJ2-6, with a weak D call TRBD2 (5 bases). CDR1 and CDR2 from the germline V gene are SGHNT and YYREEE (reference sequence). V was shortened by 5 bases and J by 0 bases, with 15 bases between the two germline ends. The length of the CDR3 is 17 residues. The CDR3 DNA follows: TGTGCCAGCAGGCCCGGGATCTCAATCTCTGGGGCCAACGTCCTGACTTTC. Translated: CASRPGISISGANVLTF.

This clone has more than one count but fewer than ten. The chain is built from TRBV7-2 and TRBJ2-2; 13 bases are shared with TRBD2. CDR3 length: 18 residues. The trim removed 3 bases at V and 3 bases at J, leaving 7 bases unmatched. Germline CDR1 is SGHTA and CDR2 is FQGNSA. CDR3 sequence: CASSFGLAGVGDTGELFF. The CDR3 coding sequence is TGTGCCAGCAGCTTCGGACTAGCGGGAGTGGGAGACACCGGGGAGCTGTTTTTT. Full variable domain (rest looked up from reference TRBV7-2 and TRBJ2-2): GAGVSQSPSNKVTEKGKDVELRCDPISGHTALYWYRQSLGQGLEFLIYFQGNSAPDKSGLPSDRFSAERTGGSVSTLTIQRTQQEDSAVYLCASSFGLAGVGDTGELFFGEGSRLTVL.

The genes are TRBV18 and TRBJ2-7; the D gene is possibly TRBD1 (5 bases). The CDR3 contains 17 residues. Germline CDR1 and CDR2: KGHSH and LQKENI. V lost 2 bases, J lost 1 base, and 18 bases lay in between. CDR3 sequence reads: CASSPGKQATGSYEQYF. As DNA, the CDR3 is TGTGCCAGCTCACCAGGGAAACAGGCCACCGGGTCCTACGAGCAGTACTTC.

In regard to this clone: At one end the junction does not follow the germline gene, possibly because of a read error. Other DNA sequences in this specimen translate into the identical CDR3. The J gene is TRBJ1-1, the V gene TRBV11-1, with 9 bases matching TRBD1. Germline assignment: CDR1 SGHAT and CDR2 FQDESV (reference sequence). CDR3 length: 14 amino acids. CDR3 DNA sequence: TGTGCCAGCAGCGGACAGGGGATGAACACTGAAGCCTTCTTT. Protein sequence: CASSGQGMNTEAFF.

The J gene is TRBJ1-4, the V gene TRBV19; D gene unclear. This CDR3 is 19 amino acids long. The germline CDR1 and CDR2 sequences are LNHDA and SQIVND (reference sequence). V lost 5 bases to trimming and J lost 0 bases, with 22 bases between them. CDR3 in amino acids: CASSVGLLTSRATNEKLFF. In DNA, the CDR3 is TGTGCCAGTAGTGTCGGACTCTTGACATCCCGCGCAACTAATGAAAAACTGTTTTTT.

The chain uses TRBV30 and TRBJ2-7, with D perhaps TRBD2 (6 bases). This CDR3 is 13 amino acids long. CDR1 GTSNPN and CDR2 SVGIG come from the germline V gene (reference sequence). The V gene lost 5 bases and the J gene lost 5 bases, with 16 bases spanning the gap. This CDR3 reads CAWSGLQHNEQYF. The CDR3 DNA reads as TGTGCCTGGTCGGGACTCCAGCACAACGAGCAGTACTTC. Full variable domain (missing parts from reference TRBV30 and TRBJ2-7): SQTIHQWPATLVQPVGSPLSLECTVEGTSNPNLYWYRQAAGRGLQLLFYSVGIGQISSEVPQNLSASRPQDRQFILSSKKLLLSDSGFYLCAWSGLQHNEQYFGPGTRLTVT.

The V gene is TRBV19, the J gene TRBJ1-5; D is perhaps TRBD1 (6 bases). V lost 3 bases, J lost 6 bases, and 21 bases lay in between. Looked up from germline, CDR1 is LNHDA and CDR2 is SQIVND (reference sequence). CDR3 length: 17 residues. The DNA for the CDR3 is TGTGCCAGTAGTATGCCCCTCCAGCAGGGGCAAGGTCAGCCCCAGCATTTT. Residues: CASSMPLQQGQGQPQHF.

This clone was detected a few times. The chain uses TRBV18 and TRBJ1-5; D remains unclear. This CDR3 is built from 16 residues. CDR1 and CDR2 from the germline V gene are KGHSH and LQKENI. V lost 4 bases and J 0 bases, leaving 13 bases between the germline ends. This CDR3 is CASSLNGRSSNQPQHF. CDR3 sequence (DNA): TGTGCCAGCTCACTCAACGGGAGAAGTAGCAATCAGCCCCAGCATTTT.